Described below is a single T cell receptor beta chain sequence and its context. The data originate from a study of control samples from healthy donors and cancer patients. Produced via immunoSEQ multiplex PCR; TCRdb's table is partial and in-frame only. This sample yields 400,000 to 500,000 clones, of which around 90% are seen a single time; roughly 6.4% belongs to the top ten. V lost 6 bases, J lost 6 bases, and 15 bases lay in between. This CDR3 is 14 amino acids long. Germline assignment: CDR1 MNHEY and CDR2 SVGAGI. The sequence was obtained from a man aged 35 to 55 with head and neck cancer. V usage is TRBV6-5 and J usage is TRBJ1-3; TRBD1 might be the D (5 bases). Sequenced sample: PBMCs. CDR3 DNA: TGTGCCAGCAGCCACCAAGACAGCCAAAACACCATATATTTT. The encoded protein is CASSHQDSQNTIYF.